These 29 T cell receptor beta chains came from one sample sequenced in a study of cytomegalovirus exposure and HLA in healthy donors. TCRdb's copy holds only in-frame clones and misses some; the assay was immunoSEQ multiplex PCR. The sample contains under 300,000 clones, about 90% of which appear only once. Material for sequencing was PBMCs. The source is a woman under 30 in good health and CMV-seronegative.

The V and J genes are TRBV7-9 and TRBJ1-3, with 8 nucleotides matching TRBD1. This CDR3 contains 15 residues. The ends lost 5 bases at V and 5 bases at J; junction bases unmatched: 8. From germline, CDR1 is SEHNR and CDR2 FQNEAQ (reference sequence). The CDR3 protein is CASSHPDRVRNTIYF. The CDR3 DNA sequence: TGTGCCAGCAGCCACCCGGACAGGGTGAGAAACACCATATATTTT.

J is TRBJ2-7 and V is TRBV7-2; perhaps TRBD2 as D (6 bases). This CDR3 spans 12 amino acids. The germline V gene has CDR1 SGHTA and CDR2 FQGNSA. V was clipped by 2 bases and J by 4 bases, with 6 bases between them. The CDR3 sequence is CASSLSGYEQYV. The CDR3 DNA follows: TGTGCCAGCAGCTTAAGCGGGTACGAGCAGTACGTC.

This chain joins TRBV5-1 and TRBJ2-3; maybe TRBD1 (6 bases). V lost 4 bases, J lost 0 bases, and 15 bases lay in between. Germline loops: CDR1 SGHRS, CDR2 YFSETQ. The CDR3 consists of 16 residues. CDR3 residues: CASSVRQALSTDTQYF. The CDR3 bases are TGCGCCAGCAGCGTACGACAGGCCTTAAGCACAGATACGCAGTATTTT.

The chain uses TRBV2 and TRBJ2-1; TRBD1 agrees at 8 bases. The trim removed 5 bases at V and 12 bases at J, leaving 9 bases unmatched. The germline V gene has CDR1 SNHLY and CDR2 FYNNEI. The CDR3 has 13 residues. The CDR3 protein is CASSPRTGQGQFF. Written as DNA, the CDR3 is TGTGCCAGCAGTCCCCGGACAGGGCAGGGGCAGTTCTTC.

In this sample, this clone turned up a few times. The CDR3 here is CASSPVWLAGAQETQYF. The CDR3, as DNA: TGTGCCAGCTCACCAGTATGGCTAGCGGGGGCCCAAGAGACCCAGTACTTC. The J gene is TRBJ2-5, the V gene TRBV18; 10 bases line up with TRBD2. CDR3 length: 17 residues. Per the germline V gene, CDR1 is KGHSH and CDR2 is LQKENI. V trimming: 2 bases; J trimming: 1 base; junction bases outside the gene matches: 7.

The chain recombines TRBV11-2 with TRBJ2-7, with 8 positions matching TRBD2. CDR3 length: 15 amino acids. CDR1 and CDR2 (germline): SGHAT, FQNNGV. J gave up 5 bases and V 5 bases, and 11 bases lay outside the gene matches. This CDR3 reads CASSLPPGGLDEQYF. CDR3 coding DNA: TGTGCCAGCAGCCTTCCCCCGGGGGGGCTCGACGAGCAGTACTTC.

This clone was detected a few times. The rearrangement joins TRBV2 to TRBJ2-7, with D possibly TRBD1 on 6 matching bases. The CDR3 sequence is 15 residues long. V dropped 5 bases and J dropped 2 bases, with 16 bases sitting between them. The germline V gene encodes CDR1 SNHLY and CDR2 FYNNEI. Here the CDR3 DNA reads TGTGCCAGCAGTTGGTTCCGGGACAAAGCCTACGAGCAGTACGTC. It translates to CASSWFRDKAYEQYV.

The CDR3, as DNA: TGTGCCATCAGTGAGTTACAGATGAACACTGAAGCTTTCTTT. It encodes CAISELQMNTEAFF. The rearrangement uses TRBV10-3 and TRBJ1-1; the D is unclear. Germline V gene data show CDR1 as ENHRY and CDR2 as SYGVKD. The CDR3 has 14 amino acids. V lost 1 base and J lost 0, with 6 bases in between.

This clone was counted a single time. This chain connects TRBV30 to TRBJ2-3; 7 nucleotides align to TRBD1. After removal of 7 bases from V and 2 bases from J, the junction contained 6 bases not matched to a gene. This CDR3 comprises 13 residues. Germline lookup yields CDR1 GTSNPN and CDR2 SVGIG (reference sequence). CDR3 nucleotide sequence: TGTGCCTCGGACAGGCGTCACACAGATACGCAGTATTTT. Translating it yields CASDRRHTDTQYF. The full variable domain, completed using reference TRBV30 and TRBJ2-3, is SQTIHQWPATLVQPVGSPLSLECTVEGTSNPNLYWYRQAAGRGLQLLFYSVGIGQISSEVPQNLSASRPQDRQFILSSKKLLLSDSGFYLCASDRRHTDTQYFGPGTRLTVL.

This chain uses TRBV4-3 with TRBJ2-3; 8 bases are shared with TRBD1. The CDR3 is made up of 16 amino acids. Unmatched junction bases numbered 9, after V lost 0 bases and J lost 7 bases. Germline-derived CDR1 and CDR2 are LGHNA and YSLEER. The CDR3 nucleotides are TGCGCCAGCAGCCAAGATCGTAGCAGGGGGCTTAATACGCAGTATTTT. It encodes CASSQDRSRGLNTQYF.

In DNA, the CDR3 is TGCGCCAGCAGCCCGTTCTCCGGAGAGACCCAGTACTTC. Its translation: CASSPFSGETQYF. The rearrangement joins TRBV5-1 to TRBJ2-5; D unresolved. In germline, CDR1 is SGHRS, CDR2 YFSETQ. The CDR3 is made up of 13 amino acids. The V end lost 4 bases, the J end lost 4 bases, and 11 bases lay between the germline ends.

The V call is TRBV27, the J call TRBJ1-1, with 11 bases fitting TRBD1. The V gene end was trimmed by 5 bases and the J gene end by 5 bases; junction bases not matched to a gene: 7. CDR1 MNHEY and CDR2 SMNVEV come from the germline V gene (reference sequence). The length of the CDR3 is 15 residues. Here the CDR3 DNA reads TGTGCCAGCAGTCCGGGACAGGGGGTAGGGACTGAAGCTTTCTTT. It is translated as CASSPGQGVGTEAFF.

The V and J genes are TRBV6-5 and TRBJ1-3; 7 nucleotides match TRBD1. This CDR3 is built from 14 residues. Trimming took 7 bases from V and 4 from J; bases not matched to a gene: 7. Germline CDR1 MNHEY, CDR2 SVGAGI. DNA for the CDR3: TGTGCCAGCAAAATTAACAGGGGCGGAAACACCATATATTTT. It codes for CASKINRGGNTIYF.

The chain joins TRBV7-9 to TRBJ2-3, with D perhaps matching TRBD2 (6 bases). CDR3 length equals 15 residues. CDR1 and CDR2 (germline): SEHNR, FQNEAQ (reference sequence). The V end lost 1 base, the J end lost 0 bases, and 8 bases lay between the germline ends. The CDR3 DNA reads TGTGCCAGCAGCTTAGGTGGGACTAGCACAGATACGCAGTATTTT. Protein sequence: CASSLGGTSTDTQYF.

The chain is built from TRBV6-6 and TRBJ2-1; no reliable D call. Trimming took 7 bases from V and 9 from J, leaving 10 bases between them. CDR1 is MNHNY, CDR2 SVGAGI, per germline (reference sequence). The CDR3 runs to 11 residues. This CDR3 reads CASTPSVEQFF. DNA for the CDR3: TGTGCCAGCACGCCCAGTGTTGAGCAGTTCTTC.

The rearrangement uses TRBV11-1 and TRBJ2-3; 15 bases agree with TRBD2. The CDR3 loop spans 19 amino acids. The germline CDR1 and CDR2 sequences are SGHAT and FQDESV (reference sequence). With V trimmed by 5 bases and J by 3 bases, 12 bases remained unmatched. The CDR3 sequence is CASSPGGLAGGLSTDTQYF. The CDR3 DNA reads as TGTGCCAGCAGCCCAGGAGGACTAGCGGGGGGGTTGAGTACAGATACGCAGTATTTT.

The chain uses TRBV4-1 and TRBJ1-2; 9 bases line up with TRBD1. This CDR3 comprises 15 residues. Per the germline V gene, CDR1 is MGHRA and CDR2 is YSYEKL. Trimming cost V 1 base and J 6 bases; bases outside gene matches: 6. This CDR3 reads CASSQVTGGDDGYTF. In nucleotides, the CDR3 is TGCGCCAGCAGCCAAGTGACAGGGGGTGACGATGGCTACACCTTC.

The V call is TRBV29-1, the J call TRBJ1-1, with D perhaps matching TRBD1 (6 bases). Per germline, CDR1 SQVTM and CDR2 ANQGSEA. Trimming removed 3 bases at V and 6 bases at J, with 8 bases between. The CDR3 has 11 amino acids. The CDR3 loop is CSVDGGPEAFF. The CDR3 bases are TGCAGCGTTGACGGGGGGCCTGAAGCTTTCTTT.

V gene TRBV7-8 combines with J gene TRBJ2-7; 8 bases fit TRBD1. The germline gives CDR1 SGHVS, CDR2 FQNEAQ. This CDR3 spans 14 amino acids. V was clipped by 3 bases and J by 5 bases; unmatched bases: 6. The CDR3 here is CASSFDRGVNEQYF. CDR3 bases: TGTGCCAGCAGCTTCGACAGGGGAGTAAACGAGCAGTACTTC.

This chain connects TRBV7-9 to TRBJ2-5; no reliable D call. Germline V gene data show CDR1 as SEHNR and CDR2 as FQNEAQ (reference sequence). The CDR3 totals 14 residues. The V end was cut by 1 base, the J end by 1 base, with 7 bases between. CDR3 sequence (DNA): TGTGCCAGCAGCTTAGAATACAGCCAAGAGACCCAGTACTTC. Encoded protein: CASSLEYSQETQYF.

A single count supports this clone. V is TRBV5-5 and J is TRBJ2-7, with a tentative D call TRBD1 (5 bases). Germline lookup yields CDR1 SGHKS and CDR2 YYEKEE (reference sequence). CDR3 length equals 15 residues. Trimming pared 7 bases from V and 3 bases from J, leaving 20 bases between. The CDR3 spells CASQPGPGPGYEQYV. CDR3 sequence (DNA): TGTGCCAGCCAACCAGGACCAGGGCCTGGCTACGAGCAGTACGTC.

Written as DNA, the CDR3 is TGTGCCAGCACGATTGGCAGGGGATATTCTGGGGCCAACGTCCTGACTTTC. Translated: CASTIGRGYSGANVLTF. V usage is TRBV5-4 and J usage is TRBJ2-6; the D gene is possibly TRBD1 (6 bases). This CDR3 contains 17 residues. Germline V CDR1 and CDR2: SGHNT, YYREEE (reference sequence). Between the trimmed V and J ends, which lost 6 bases and 1 base, there was a span of 17 bases.

The J gene is TRBJ1-6, the V gene TRBV5-4, with a possible D match to TRBD1 (6 bases). Trimming left V 4 bases short and J 7 bases short, with 15 bases between. The CDR3 is 15 amino acids. Germline CDR1 is SGHNT and CDR2 is YYREEE (reference sequence). CDR3 loop: CASSNRQVINSPLHF. The DNA for the CDR3 is TGTGCCAGCAGCAATCGACAGGTTATCAATTCACCCCTCCACTTT.

This clone was counted a single time. This chain links TRBV6-5 with TRBJ2-1, with TRBD2 identical over 7 bases. The CDR3 consists of 14 residues. V gave up 6 bases and J gave up 8 bases; unmatched junction bases: 10. Germline CDR1 is MNHEY and CDR2 is SVGAGI. The CDR3 loop reads CASSDGTISHEQFF. In nucleotides, the CDR3 is TGTGCCAGCAGCGACGGGACTATATCTCATGAGCAGTTCTTC.

About this clone: Other DNA sequences in the sample encode the same CDR3. The chain couples TRBV5-1 to TRBJ2-1, with TRBD1 identical over 11 bases. Per the germline V gene, CDR1 is SGHRS and CDR2 is YFSETQ. The trim removed 4 bases at V and 5 bases at J, leaving 5 bases unmatched. This CDR3 spans 15 amino acids. The CDR3 spells CASSPGQGADNEQFF. CDR3 DNA: TGCGCCAGCAGCCCAGGACAGGGGGCCGACAATGAGCAGTTCTTC.

The J gene is TRBJ1-1, the V gene TRBV7-9; D might be TRBD1 (5 bases). Germline V gene sequence: CDR1 SEHNR, CDR2 FQNEAQ (reference sequence). The CDR3 consists of 14 residues. With 3 bases removed from V and 4 bases from J, the gap between germline ends came to 12 bases. The CDR3 nucleotides are TGTGCCAGCAGCTTTTCAGGGTCTGGCACTGAAGCTTTCTTT. Its protein product is CASSFSGSGTEAFF.

This clone was counted a single time. This chain uses TRBV27 with TRBJ2-2; 7 bases map to TRBD2. Losses at the gene ends were 6 bases for V and 1 base for J; bases not matched to a gene: 11. The CDR3 is 17 residues long. Germline values: CDR1 MNHEY, CDR2 SMNVEV (reference sequence). In nucleotides, the CDR3 is TGTGCCAGCAGCCCCTCCTCTCCTAGCGGGAACACCGGGGAGCTGTTTTTT. It specifies CASSPSSPSGNTGELFF.

V and J are TRBV10-2 and TRBJ1-6; TRBD1 matches at 12 bases. CDR3 length equals 16 residues. V shed 5 bases, J shed 8 bases, and the junction held 7 bases outside the gene matches. Per the germline V gene, CDR1 is WSHSY and CDR2 is SAAADI. The CDR3 loop is CASSTGTGGVYSPLHF. DNA for the CDR3: TGCGCCAGCAGTACCGGGACAGGGGGCGTTTATTCACCCCTCCACTTT.

This chain links TRBV2 with TRBJ2-3, with 12 positions matching TRBD1. In germline, CDR1 is SNHLY, CDR2 FYNNEI. This CDR3 has 15 amino acids. V was pared by 7 bases and J by 4 bases, with 6 bases of the junction left unmatched. The CDR3 bases are TGTGCCAGCATAGGGACAGGGGGCGCCGCAGATACGCAGTATTTT. It codes for CASIGTGGAADTQYF.